This paragraph reports one T cell receptor (beta chain). This clone was found a few times. Its recognized antigen is unknown. No much larger clone exists at a distance of one base, and base qualities are not known. The immunoSEQ assay amplified TCRB CDR3 regions from roughly 2 micrograms of genomic DNA, or from all available DNA when less than that amount was available. The multiplex PCR employed 60 forward primers targeting TCR V beta segments and 13 reverse primers targeting J beta segments. To estimate the number of reads per starting template, synthetic control templates were added to each sample at limiting dilution. Sequencing produced 87 bp reads on the Illumina HiSeq System. In the authors' own workflow: PCR and sequencing errors were removed by a nearest neighbor algorithm that merged closely related sequences. TCR overlap was measured as the percentage of unique tumor TCR beta sequences that were also present in the peripheral blood of the same patient. In TCRdb, the immuneACCESS table is reduced to in-frame sequences with V and J assigned. These tables do not hold every clone; where another copy was compared, an unresolved V gene accounts for under half, and the others remain unexplained. The V and J calls and clone size come from that table; D and trimming were worked out from the DNA. This sample gives 85,000 to 95,000 clones in total; around 84% of them show up just once. The top ten clones comprise less than 20% of the sample.

To be selected, patients needed enough residual fresh-frozen tumor tissue and more than two years of available survival data. Molecular status otherwise varied across the glioblastoma patients, but none of them carried an isocitrate dehydrogenase mutation. PBMC were collected before vaccination, two weeks after the third vaccination, and at tumor progression when it occurred. The Qiagen DNeasy Blood extraction Kit was used for extraction of genomic DNA. Looking up the germline V gene (reference sequence) yields CDR1 SGHNT and CDR2 YYREEE. Between the V and J ends, shortened by 2 bases and 0 bases respectively, the junction contains 27 bases. From the cysteine up to the phenylalanine, the CDR3 has a length of 20 residues. Only the CDR3 portion is preserved as DNA: 60 bases, with reading frame beginning at the first base. These data belong to a study of glioma-infiltrating T cells after dendritic cell vaccination (dated by TCRdb to about 2016). Context from the whole study: Of the approximately 15 glioblastoma patients in the cohort, all drawn from Phase I and II dendritic cell vaccination trials, 9 were newly diagnosed and 6 had recurrent disease. Patients received autologous tumor lysate-pulsed dendritic cell vaccination between about 2002 and 2013. To make the vaccine, monocyte-derived dendritic cells were cultured for under eight days with IL-4 and GM-CSF and then pulsed overnight with autologous tumor lysate. Each patient was given three intradermal dendritic cell vaccine injections, spaced two weeks apart, in the arm below the axilla. Deep sequencing of TCR beta CDR3 regions was used to quantify tumor-infiltrating lymphocyte content and compare tumor and blood repertoires in dendritic cell-vaccinated glioblastoma patients. Survival after dendritic cell vaccination was correlated with TCR sequencing metrics, including TIL content and tumor-blood repertoire overlap. Overall study outcomes, separate from this receptor: After dendritic cell vaccination, a higher estimated pretreatment TIL content predicted longer time to progression and longer overall survival. No direct relationship between TCR clonality and survival was found, suggesting that a diverse polyclonal response may matter. The TCR overlap response model with three groups was called speculative and said to need prospective validation. The cohort was small and heterogeneous, with few patients having full blood and tumor sets and even fewer initial-recurrent tumor pairs.

The TCR comes from a human donor with glioblastoma. The sequence links TRBV5-4 to TRBJ2-7; the D gene is possibly TRBD1, with 6 bases matching. The material sequenced was blood, taken before dendritic cell vaccination. CDR3 reads: CASSFSDLGAGAYSSYEQYF. The sequence in DNA is TGTGCCAGCAGCTTCTCTGACCTTGGGGCAGGGGCTTACAGCTCCTACGAGCAGTACTTC.